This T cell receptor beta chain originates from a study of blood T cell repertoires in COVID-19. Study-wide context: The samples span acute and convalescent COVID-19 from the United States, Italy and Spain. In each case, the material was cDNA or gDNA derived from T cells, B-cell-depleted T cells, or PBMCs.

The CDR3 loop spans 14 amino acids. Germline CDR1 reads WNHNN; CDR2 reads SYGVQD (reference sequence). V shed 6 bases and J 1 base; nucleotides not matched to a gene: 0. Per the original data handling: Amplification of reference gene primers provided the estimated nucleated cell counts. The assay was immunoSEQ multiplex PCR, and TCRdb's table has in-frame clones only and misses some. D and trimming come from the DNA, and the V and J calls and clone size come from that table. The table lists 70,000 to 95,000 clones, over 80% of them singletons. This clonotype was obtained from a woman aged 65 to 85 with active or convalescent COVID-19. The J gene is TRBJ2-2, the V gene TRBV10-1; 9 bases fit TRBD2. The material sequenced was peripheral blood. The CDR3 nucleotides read TGCGCCAGCAGACTAGCGGGGAACACCGGGGAGCTGTTTTTT. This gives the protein CASRLAGNTGELFF.